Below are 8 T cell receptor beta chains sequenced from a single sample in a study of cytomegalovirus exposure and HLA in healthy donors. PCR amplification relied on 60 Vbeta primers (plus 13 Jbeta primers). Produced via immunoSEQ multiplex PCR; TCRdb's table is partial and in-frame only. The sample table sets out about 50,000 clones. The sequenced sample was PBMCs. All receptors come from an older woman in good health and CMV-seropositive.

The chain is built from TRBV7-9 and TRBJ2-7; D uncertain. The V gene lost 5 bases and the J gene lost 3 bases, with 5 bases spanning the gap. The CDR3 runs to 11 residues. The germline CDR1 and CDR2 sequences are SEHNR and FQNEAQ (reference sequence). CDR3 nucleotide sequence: TGTGCCAGCAGCCAGTTCTACGAGCAGTACTTC. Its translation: CASSQFYEQYF.

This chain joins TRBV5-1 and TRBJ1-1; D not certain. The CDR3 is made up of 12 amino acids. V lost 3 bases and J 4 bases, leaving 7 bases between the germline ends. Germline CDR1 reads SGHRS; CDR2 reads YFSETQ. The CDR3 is CASSSQATEAFF. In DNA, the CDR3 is TGCGCCAGCAGCTCCCAGGCCACTGAAGCTTTCTTT.

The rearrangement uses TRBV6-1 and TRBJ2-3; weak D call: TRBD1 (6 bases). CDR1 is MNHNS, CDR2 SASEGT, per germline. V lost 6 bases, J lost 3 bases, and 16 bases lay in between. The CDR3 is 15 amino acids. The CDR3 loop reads CASRPWAGETDTQYF. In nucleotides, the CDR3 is TGTGCCAGCAGACCATGGGCAGGGGAGACAGATACGCAGTATTTT.

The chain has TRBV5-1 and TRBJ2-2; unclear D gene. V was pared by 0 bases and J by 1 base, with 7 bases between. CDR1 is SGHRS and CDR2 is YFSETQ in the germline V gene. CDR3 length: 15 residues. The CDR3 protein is CASSLGQENTGELFF. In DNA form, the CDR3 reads TGCGCCAGCAGCTTGGGTCAGGAGAACACCGGGGAGCTGTTTTTT.

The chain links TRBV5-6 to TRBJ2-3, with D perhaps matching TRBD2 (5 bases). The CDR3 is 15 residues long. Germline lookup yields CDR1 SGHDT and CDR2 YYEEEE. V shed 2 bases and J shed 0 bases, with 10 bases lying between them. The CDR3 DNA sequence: TGTGCCAGCAGCTTTCGCAGGACTAGCACAGATACGCAGTATTTT. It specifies CASSFRRTSTDTQYF.

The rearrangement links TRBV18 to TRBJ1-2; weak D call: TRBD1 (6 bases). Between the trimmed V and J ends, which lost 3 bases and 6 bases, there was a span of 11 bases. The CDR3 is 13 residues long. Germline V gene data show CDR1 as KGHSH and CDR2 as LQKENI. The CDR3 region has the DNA TGTGCCAGCTCACCTCAGGGGTCTGATGGCTACACCTTC. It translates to CASSPQGSDGYTF.

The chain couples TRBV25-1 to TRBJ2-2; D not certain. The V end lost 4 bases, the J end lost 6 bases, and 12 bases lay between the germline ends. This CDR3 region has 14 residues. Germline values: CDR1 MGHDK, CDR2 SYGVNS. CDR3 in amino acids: CASSAPVNAGELFF. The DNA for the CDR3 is TGTGCCAGCAGTGCACCAGTGAATGCCGGGGAGCTGTTTTTT.

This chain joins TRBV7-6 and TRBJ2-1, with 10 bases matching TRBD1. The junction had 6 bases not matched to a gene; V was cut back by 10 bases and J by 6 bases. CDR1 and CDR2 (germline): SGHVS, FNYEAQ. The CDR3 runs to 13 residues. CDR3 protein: CATGDRGPNEQFF. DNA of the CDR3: TGTGCCACCGGGGACAGGGGTCCCAATGAGCAGTTCTTC.